The 22 T cell receptor beta chains below all came from one sample that was sequenced in a study of shared clonotypes between healthy human individuals. CD8 cells regarded as naive lacked CD45RO, were positively chosen for CCR7, and omitted terminally differentiated effector memory CD45RA+ cells. Only in-frame clones appear in the TCRdb table, and some are missing; sequencing was by immunoSEQ multiplex PCR. The profile shows more than 2 million clones, just over 90% of them singletons. The sample was naive CD8+ T cells from PBMCs. The source is a man aged 18-30 years in good health. Some clones in this sample may be carry-over from other donors' samples.

The chain uses TRBV5-6 and TRBJ1-2; possibly TRBD1 for D (6 bases). This CDR3 region has 14 residues. Germline V gene sequence: CDR1 SGHDT, CDR2 YYEEEE. V lost 0 bases and J 6 bases, leaving 12 bases between the germline ends. CDR3 amino acids: CASSLGVQGHGYTF. The CDR3 coding sequence is TGTGCCAGCAGCTTGGGCGTACAGGGCCATGGCTACACCTTC.

The rearrangement uses TRBV15 and TRBJ1-5; 7 bases line up with TRBD1. Trimming cost V 3 bases and J 2 bases; bases outside gene matches: 4. The CDR3 runs to 15 residues. Germline values: CDR1 LNHNV, CDR2 YYDKDF (reference sequence). CDR3 sequence reads: CATSSRTGGNQPQHF. In nucleotides, the CDR3 is TGTGCCACCAGCAGTCGAACAGGGGGCAATCAGCCCCAGCATTTT.

J is TRBJ1-2 and V is TRBV27; 8 bases fit TRBD1. J lost 0 bases, V lost 5 bases, and 2 bases had no gene match. Per the germline V gene, CDR1 is MNHEY and CDR2 is SMNVEV (reference sequence). This CDR3 spans 14 amino acids. CDR3 in DNA: TGTGCCAGCAGTACGGACAGGGCTAACTATGGCTACACCTTC. Translating it yields CASSTDRANYGYTF.

The chain uses TRBV5-6 and TRBJ1-1, with 7 bases matching TRBD1. CDR1 is SGHDT and CDR2 is YYEEEE in the germline V gene. This CDR3 has 12 amino acids. With V trimmed by 3 bases and J by 7 bases, 3 bases remained unmatched. The CDR3 DNA reads as TGTGCCAGCAGCTGGGGGGACAGTGAAGCTTTCTTT. Encoded protein: CASSWGDSEAFF.

The CDR3: CASSSKLIGAGSSEQYF. The DNA for the CDR3 is TGTGCCAGCAGCTCCAAGCTAATCGGGGCAGGGAGTAGCGAGCAGTACTTC. The V gene is TRBV7-8, the J gene TRBJ2-7; D is perhaps TRBD1 or TRBD2 (5 bases each). Trimming took 4 bases from V and 6 from J, leaving 25 bases between them. Germline V gene sequence: CDR1 SGHVS, CDR2 FQNEAQ. The CDR3 length is 17 residues. The complete variable domain, with remaining parts taken from reference TRBV7-8 and TRBJ2-7, reads GAGVSQSPRYKVAKRGQDVALRCDPISGHVSLFWYQQALGQGPEFLTYFQNEAQLDKSGLPSDRFFAERPEGSVSTLKIQRTQQEDSAVYLCASSSKLIGAGSSEQYFGPGTRLTVT.

The J gene is TRBJ1-5, the V gene TRBV27; TRBD1 is a possible D gene (6 bases). The germline V and J ends were trimmed by 10 bases and 1 base, with 20 bases remaining between them. In germline, CDR1 is MNHEY, CDR2 SMNVEV (reference sequence). The length of the CDR3 is 16 residues. CDR3 nucleotide sequence: TGTGCCACCGGGAAGACAGGCCTCGGGAGCAATCAGCCCCAGCATTTT. This translates into CATGKTGLGSNQPQHF.

The chain carries TRBV14 and TRBJ1-2; D ambiguous. The V gene's germline CDR1 is SGHDN and CDR2 FVKESK. This CDR3 comprises 13 residues. Trimming left V 4 bases short and J 8 bases short, with 14 bases between. The CDR3 spells CASSLGPGSGYTF. CDR3 DNA sequence: TGTGCCAGCAGCCTCGGCCCCGGGTCGGGCTACACCTTC.

The gene calls are TRBV29-1 and TRBJ2-7; D is ambiguous. The length of the CDR3 is 11 residues. Germline CDR1 SQVTM, CDR2 ANQGSEA. The V end lost 3 bases, the J end lost 3 bases, and 6 bases lay between the germline ends. CDR3 protein: CSVEGYYEQYF. The CDR3 DNA sequence: TGCAGCGTTGAGGGATACTACGAGCAGTACTTC.

The V call is TRBV7-9, the J call TRBJ2-5; no clear D. Trimming cost V 2 bases and J 0 bases, with 10 bases left between them. The length of the CDR3 is 15 residues. Germline loops: CDR1 SEHNR, CDR2 FQNEAQ (reference sequence). The CDR3 reads CASSLNTEYQETQYF. Here the CDR3 DNA reads TGTGCCAGCAGCTTAAATACCGAGTACCAAGAGACCCAGTACTTC.

This sequence joins TRBV30 and TRBJ2-1; the D is unclear. From germline, CDR1 is GTSNPN and CDR2 SVGIG (reference sequence). The CDR3 covers 12 residues. Trimming shortened V by 2 bases and J by 2 bases, and 4 bases separated the two germline ends. The CDR3 protein is CAWSWAYNEQFF. The CDR3 DNA is TGTGCCTGGAGTTGGGCCTACAATGAGCAGTTCTTC.

This clone appeared once. The chain joins TRBV11-2 to TRBJ2-3; 7 bases match TRBD2. Germline V gene sequence: CDR1 SGHAT, CDR2 FQNNGV. V lost 0 bases and J lost 4; bases outside the gene matches: 13. This CDR3 has 18 residues. The CDR3 DNA follows: TGTGCCAGCAGCTTAGATATATGGCGGGAGTGGTCCCCAGATACGCAGTATTTT. It translates to CASSLDIWREWSPDTQYF. Full variable domain (rest looked up from reference TRBV11-2 and TRBJ2-3): EAGVAQSPRYKIIEKRQSVAFWCNPISGHATLYWYQQILGQGPKLLIQFQNNGVVDDSQLPKDRFSAERLKGVDSTLKIQPAKLEDSAVYLCASSLDIWREWSPDTQYFGPGTRLTVL.

This rearrangement joins TRBV7-9 to TRBJ2-1, with 8 bases lining up with TRBD1. The germline gives CDR1 SEHNR, CDR2 FQNEAQ (reference sequence). After removal of 0 bases from V and 8 bases from J, the junction contained 6 bases not matched to a gene. The CDR3 runs 15 residues. As DNA, the CDR3 is TGTGCCAGCAGCTTAGCTACAGGGGGTGTGGATGAGCAGTTCTTC. It is translated as CASSLATGGVDEQFF.

The V gene is TRBV4-1, the J gene TRBJ2-1; TRBD2 aligns across 11 bases. V lost 4 bases and J lost 15; bases outside the gene matches: 14. This CDR3 has 15 amino acids. In germline, CDR1 is MGHRA, CDR2 YSYEKL. The CDR3 is CASSPREGLAVPRFF. CDR3 sequence (DNA): TGCGCCAGCAGCCCCCGCGAGGGACTAGCGGTTCCCCGGTTCTTC.

This clone has just one count. This chain connects TRBV4-1 to TRBJ2-7; TRBD2 might be the D (6 bases). V lost 3 bases to trimming and J lost 7 bases, with 16 bases between them. Germline V gene lookup returns CDR1 MGHRA and CDR2 YSYEKL. This CDR3 has 14 amino acids. This CDR3 reads CASSQGGLGREQYF. In DNA form, the CDR3 reads TGCGCCAGCAGCCAGGGGGGACTCGGTCGGGAGCAGTACTTC.

V usage is TRBV27 and J usage is TRBJ2-1, with TRBD2 matching 7 bases. The CDR3 covers 17 residues. Germline V CDR1 and CDR2: MNHEY, SMNVEV (reference sequence). With 4 bases clipped from V and 0 bases from J, the junction kept 9 bases outside the gene matches. CDR3 in DNA: TGTGCCAGCAGTTCCCTAATAGCGGGCCTCTCCTACAATGAGCAGTTCTTC. This translates into CASSSLIAGLSYNEQFF.

The rearrangement joins TRBV7-3 to TRBJ1-1, with 7 bases lining up with TRBD1. CDR1 is SGHTA, CDR2 FQGTGA, per germline. With V trimmed by 1 base and J by 11 bases, 4 bases remained unmatched. This CDR3 is built from 12 residues. CDR3 DNA sequence: TGTGCCAGCAGCTTAAGTGGGGGACAGGCTTTCTTT. This gives the protein CASSLSGGQAFF.

This sequence joins TRBV6-5 and TRBJ2-7; D unresolved. CDR1 is MNHEY, CDR2 SVGAGI, per germline. Trimming removed 6 bases at V and 6 bases at J, with 24 bases between. The CDR3 spans 16 residues. CDR3 nucleotides: TGTGCCAGCAGGTACGAGACCGGCCGGCGTGTCTGCGAGCAGTACTTC. This translates into CASRYETGRRVCEQYF.

V gene TRBV7-2 combines with J gene TRBJ1-6, with D perhaps matching TRBD1 (5 bases). Germline CDR1 and CDR2: SGHTA and FQGNSA. V lost 5 bases and J 9 bases, leaving 17 bases between the germline ends. This CDR3 comprises 15 residues. The CDR3 loop is CASSPILQGASPLHF. The CDR3 bases are TGTGCCAGCAGCCCGATCCTGCAGGGTGCTTCACCCCTCCACTTT.

This chain joins TRBV29-1 and TRBJ2-7; D not certain. V was cut by 3 bases and J by 3 bases, with 6 bases left in between. CDR1 is SQVTM and CDR2 is ANQGSEA in the germline V gene. The CDR3 covers 11 residues. The DNA of the CDR3 is TGCAGCGTTGATTCGGACTACGAGCAGTACTTC. Residues: CSVDSDYEQYF.

The chain carries TRBV27 and TRBJ2-7, with 9 nucleotides matching TRBD2. The germline CDR1 and CDR2 sequences are MNHEY and SMNVEV (reference sequence). V shed 6 bases and J 3 bases; nucleotides not matched to a gene: 24. The CDR3 is made up of 20 amino acids. The CDR3: CASRPGDGYGRASGIYEQYF. The CDR3, as DNA: TGTGCCAGCAGACCTGGGGACGGGTACGGTAGGGCTAGCGGGATCTACGAGCAGTACTTC.

For this clone: Other DNA sequences of this sample code for an identical CDR3. This rearrangement joins TRBV25-1 to TRBJ2-2; 8 bases align to TRBD1. CDR3 size: 14 residues. Germline V gives CDR1 MGHDK, CDR2 SYGVNS. J gave up 1 base and V 9 bases, and 4 bases lay outside the gene matches. The DNA of the CDR3 is TGTGCCAGTAGCGGACAGGGGAACACCGGGGAGCTGTTTTTT. Encoded protein: CASSGQGNTGELFF.

V usage is TRBV27 and J usage is TRBJ1-1; D is unclear. Looked up from germline, CDR1 is MNHEY and CDR2 is SMNVEV (reference sequence). The CDR3 is made up of 15 amino acids. V was pared by 3 bases and J by 0 bases, with 11 bases between. The CDR3 bases are TGTGCCAGCAGTTTGGTCTCTGGGATGAACACTGAAGCTTTCTTT. It is translated as CASSLVSGMNTEAFF.